Sequencing of this T cell receptor beta chain was carried out in a study of CD8+ T cells in alopecia areata. Study context: The tofacitinib course ran for 6 to 18 months and was followed by 6 months off drug. Study-wide findings and caveats: Scalp clonality, along with expanded CD8+ clones among the top 100, was significantly decreased by tofacitinib.

Treatment: oral pan-JAK inhibitor, 5-10 mg twice daily. Germline V gene lookup returns CDR1 DFQATT and CDR2 SNEGSKA (reference sequence). The CDR3 spans 11 residues. V was trimmed by 7 bases and J by 4 bases, leaving 8 bases between them. As the sequencing template, cDNA was produced by extracting RNA and reverse transcribing it. Only in-frame clones appear in the TCRdb table, and some are missing; sequencing was by immunoSEQ multiplex PCR. Among about 200,000 clones listed, about 64% were seen once. As concerns this clone: The antigen remains unidentified.

This receptor was obtained from a human donor with alopecia areata. This chain uses TRBV20-1 with TRBJ2-1; D unresolved. The input for sequencing was CD4+ T cells sorted from blood, taken at week 4, from a patient treated with tofacitinib. Written as DNA, the CDR3 is TGCAGTGTCCCCGAATACAATGAGCAGTTCTTC. Translating gives CSVPEYNEQFF.